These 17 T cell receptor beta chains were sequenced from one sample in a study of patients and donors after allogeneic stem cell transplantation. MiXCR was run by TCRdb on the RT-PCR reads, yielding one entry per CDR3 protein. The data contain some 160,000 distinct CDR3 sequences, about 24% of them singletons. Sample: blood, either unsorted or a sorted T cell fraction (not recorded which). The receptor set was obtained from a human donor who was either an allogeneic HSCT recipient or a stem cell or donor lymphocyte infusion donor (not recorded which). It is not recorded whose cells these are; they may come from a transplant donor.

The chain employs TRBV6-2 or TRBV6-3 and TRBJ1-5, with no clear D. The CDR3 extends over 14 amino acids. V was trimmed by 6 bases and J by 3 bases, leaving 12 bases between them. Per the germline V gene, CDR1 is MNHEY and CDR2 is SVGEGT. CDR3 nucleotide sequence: TGTGCCAGCAGCCTTCGGGGTCCCAATCAGCCCCAGCATTTT. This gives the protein CASSLRGPNQPQHF.

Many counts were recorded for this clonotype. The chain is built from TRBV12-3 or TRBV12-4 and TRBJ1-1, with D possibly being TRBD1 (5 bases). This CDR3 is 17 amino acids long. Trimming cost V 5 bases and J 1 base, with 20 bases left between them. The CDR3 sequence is CASSQSRSGTENTEAFF. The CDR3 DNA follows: TGTGCCAGCAGTCAGAGTAGATCCGGGACTGAGAACACTGAAGCTTTCTTT.

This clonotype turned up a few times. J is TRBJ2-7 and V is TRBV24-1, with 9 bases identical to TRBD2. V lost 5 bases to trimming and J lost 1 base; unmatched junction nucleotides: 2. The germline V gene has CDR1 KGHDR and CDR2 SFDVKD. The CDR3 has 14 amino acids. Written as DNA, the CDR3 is TGTGCCACCAGTGCTAGCGGGGCGTCCTACGAGCAGTACTTC. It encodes CATSASGASYEQYF.

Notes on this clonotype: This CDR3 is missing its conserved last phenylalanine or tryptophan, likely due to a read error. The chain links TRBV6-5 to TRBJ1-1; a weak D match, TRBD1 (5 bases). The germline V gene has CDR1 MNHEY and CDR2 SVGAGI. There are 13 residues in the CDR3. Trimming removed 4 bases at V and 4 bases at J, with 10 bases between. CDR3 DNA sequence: TGTGCCAGCAGTTTAGGGCAGGGCACTGAAGCTTTCTTA. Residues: CASSLGQGTEAFL.

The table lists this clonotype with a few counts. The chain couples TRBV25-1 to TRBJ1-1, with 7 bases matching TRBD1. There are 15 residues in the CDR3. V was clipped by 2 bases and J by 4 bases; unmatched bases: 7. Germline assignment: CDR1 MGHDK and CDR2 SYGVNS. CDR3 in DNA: TGTGCCAGCAGTGAAGTCGAGGGGGCCGGCACTGAAGCTTTCTTT. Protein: CASSEVEGAGTEAFF. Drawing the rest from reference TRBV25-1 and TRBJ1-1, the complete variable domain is EADIYQTPRYLVIGTGKKITLECSQTMGHDKMYWYQQDPGMELHLIHYSYGVNSTEKGDLSSESTVSRIRTEHFPLTLESARPSHTSQYLCASSEVEGAGTEAFFGQGTRLTVV.

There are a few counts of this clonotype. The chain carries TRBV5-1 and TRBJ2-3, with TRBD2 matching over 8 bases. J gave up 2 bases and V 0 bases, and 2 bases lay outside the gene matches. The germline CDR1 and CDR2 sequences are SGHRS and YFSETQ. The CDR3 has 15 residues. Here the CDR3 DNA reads TGCGCCAGCAGCTTGGCACTAGCGGTCACAGATACGCAGTATTTT. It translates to CASSLALAVTDTQYF.

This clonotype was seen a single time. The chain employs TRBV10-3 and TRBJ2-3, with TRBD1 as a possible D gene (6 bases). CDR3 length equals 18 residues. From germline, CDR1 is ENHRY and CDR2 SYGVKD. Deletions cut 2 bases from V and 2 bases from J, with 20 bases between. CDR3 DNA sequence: TGTGCCATCAGTGAGCCCTACGGGGAACAGGGTATCACAGATACGCAGTATTTT. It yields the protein CAISEPYGEQGITDTQYF.

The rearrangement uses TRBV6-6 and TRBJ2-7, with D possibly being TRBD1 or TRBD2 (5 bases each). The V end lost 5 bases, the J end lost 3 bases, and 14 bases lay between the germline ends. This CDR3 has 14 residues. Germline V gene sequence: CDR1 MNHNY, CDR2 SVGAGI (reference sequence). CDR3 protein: CASSPNGDHYEQYF. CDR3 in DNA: TGTGCCAGCAGTCCCAACGGGGACCACTACGAGCAGTACTTC.

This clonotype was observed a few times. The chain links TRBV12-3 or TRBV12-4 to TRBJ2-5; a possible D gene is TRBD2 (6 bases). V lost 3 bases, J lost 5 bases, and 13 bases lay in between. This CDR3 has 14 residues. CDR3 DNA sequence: TGTGCCAGCAGTTTTGGGGGGAGCCTGGAGACCCAGTACTTC. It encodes CASSFGGSLETQYF.

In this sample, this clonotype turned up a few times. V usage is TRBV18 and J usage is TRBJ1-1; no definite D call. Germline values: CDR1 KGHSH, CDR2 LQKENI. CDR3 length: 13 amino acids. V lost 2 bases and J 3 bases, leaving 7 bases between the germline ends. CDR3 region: CASSPVWDTEAFF. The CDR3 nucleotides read TGTGCCAGCTCACCAGTTTGGGACACTGAAGCTTTCTTT.

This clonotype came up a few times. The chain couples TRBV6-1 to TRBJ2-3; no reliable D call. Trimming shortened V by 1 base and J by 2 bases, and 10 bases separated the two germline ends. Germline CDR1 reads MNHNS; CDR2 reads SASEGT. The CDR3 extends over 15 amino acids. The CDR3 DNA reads TGTGCCAGCAGTGAAGGGGTGGTGGTCACAGATACGCAGTATTTT. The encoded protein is CASSEGVVVTDTQYF.

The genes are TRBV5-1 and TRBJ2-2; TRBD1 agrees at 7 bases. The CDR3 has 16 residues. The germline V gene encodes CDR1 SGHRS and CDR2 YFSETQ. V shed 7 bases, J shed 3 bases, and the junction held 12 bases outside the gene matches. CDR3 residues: CASSSPTGLDTGELFF. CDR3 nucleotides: TGCGCCAGCTCCAGCCCGACAGGGCTGGACACCGGGGAGCTGTTTTTT.

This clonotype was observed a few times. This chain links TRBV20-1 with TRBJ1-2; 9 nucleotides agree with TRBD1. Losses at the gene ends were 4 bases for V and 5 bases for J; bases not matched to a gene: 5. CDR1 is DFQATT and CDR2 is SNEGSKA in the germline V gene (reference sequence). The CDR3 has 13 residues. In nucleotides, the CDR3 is TGCAGTGCTACGTGGACAGGGGCATATGGCTACACCTTC. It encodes CSATWTGAYGYTF.

The CDR3 nucleotides read TGCAGTGCTAGGGACTTACTGGGCACAGATACGCAGTATTTT. Translation gives CSARDLLGTDTQYF. The chain combines TRBV20-1 with TRBJ2-3; D perhaps matches TRBD2 (5 bases). The CDR3 is 14 residues long. CDR1 and CDR2 from the germline V gene are DFQATT and SNEGSKA (reference sequence). Trimming removed 3 bases from V and 1 base from J, with 11 bases in between.

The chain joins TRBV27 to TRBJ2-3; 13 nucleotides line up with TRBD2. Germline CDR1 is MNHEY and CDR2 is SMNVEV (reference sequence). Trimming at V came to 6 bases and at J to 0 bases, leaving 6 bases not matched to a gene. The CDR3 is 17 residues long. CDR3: CASSWTSGGPSTDTQYF. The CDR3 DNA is TGTGCCAGCAGCTGGACTAGCGGGGGACCTAGCACAGATACGCAGTATTTT.

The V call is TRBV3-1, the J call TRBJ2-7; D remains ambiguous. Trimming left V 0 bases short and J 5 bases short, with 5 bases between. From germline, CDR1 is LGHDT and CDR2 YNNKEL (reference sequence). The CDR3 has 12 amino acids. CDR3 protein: CASSQEWDEQYF. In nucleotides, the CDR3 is TGTGCCAGCAGCCAAGAGTGGGACGAGCAGTACTTC.

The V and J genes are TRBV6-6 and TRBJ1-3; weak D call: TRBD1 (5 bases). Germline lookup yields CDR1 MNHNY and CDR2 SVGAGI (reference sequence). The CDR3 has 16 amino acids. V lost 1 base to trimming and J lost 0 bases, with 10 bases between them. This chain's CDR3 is CASSYWGRVSGNTIYF. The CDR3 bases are TGTGCCAGCAGTTACTGGGGGAGAGTCTCTGGAAACACCATATATTTT.